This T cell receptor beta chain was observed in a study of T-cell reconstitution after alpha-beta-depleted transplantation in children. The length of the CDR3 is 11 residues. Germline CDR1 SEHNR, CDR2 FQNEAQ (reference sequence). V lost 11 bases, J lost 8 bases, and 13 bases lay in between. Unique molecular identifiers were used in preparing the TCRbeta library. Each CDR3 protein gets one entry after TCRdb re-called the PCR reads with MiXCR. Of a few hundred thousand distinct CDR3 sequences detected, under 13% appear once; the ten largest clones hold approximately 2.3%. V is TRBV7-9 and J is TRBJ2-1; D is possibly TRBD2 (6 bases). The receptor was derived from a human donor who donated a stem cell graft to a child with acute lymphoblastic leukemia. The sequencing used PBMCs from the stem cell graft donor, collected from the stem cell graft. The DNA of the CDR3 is TGTGCCCAGCAATCTAGCGATGAGCAGTTCTTC. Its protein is CAQQSSDEQFF.